These T cell receptor beta chains were read from a single sample in a study of regulatory T cells in long-lasting Graves disease. TCRdb analysed the multiplex PCR reads with MiXCR anew, one entry per CDR3 protein. Found here are roughly 380,000 distinct CDR3 sequences, roughly 15% of them singletons; the top ten hold about a fifth. This specimen was peripheral blood mononuclear cells (PBMCs), taken at new diagnosis, from a patient treated with antithyroid drugs. Source of these receptors: a female donor with Graves disease. Each CDR3 is given with its conserved first and last residue. The D gene is left open where the match is weak.

d_call: NA
v_call: TRBV5-4
cdr3_aa: CASSSKGPNYGYTF

d_call: TRBD1
v_call: TRBV7-9
cdr3_aa: CASSGQGMNTEAFF

d_call: TRBD2
v_call: TRBV5-1
cdr3_aa: CASSLASGIKDTQYF

d_call: NA
v_call: TRBV4-2
cdr3_aa: CASSQVGETYEQYF

d_call: NA
v_call: TRBV4-1
cdr3_aa: CASSQGGREGEKLFF

d_call: TRBD2
v_call: TRBV5-1
cdr3_aa: CASSGGTSGGAEQFF

d_call: NA
v_call: TRBV2
cdr3_aa: CASTSYGSGANVLTF

d_call: NA
v_call: TRBV20-1
cdr3_aa: CSARALEPYHPGAQYF

d_call: NA
v_call: TRBV9
cdr3_aa: CASSPVDSVALNEQFF

d_call: NA
v_call: TRBV19
cdr3_aa: CASSYGTVNTEAFF

d_call: NA
v_call: TRBV19
cdr3_aa: CASNPQGSLLAGELFF

d_call: NA
v_call: TRBV5-1
cdr3_aa: CASSPNNPGHEYGYTF

d_call: NA
v_call: TRBV11-2
cdr3_aa: CASSPGLYSYTF

d_call: TRBD2
v_call: TRBV3-1
cdr3_aa: CASSPSPPGLAGGIGETQYF

d_call: NA
v_call: TRBV2
cdr3_aa: CARRPGPGETDTQYF

d_call: NA
v_call: TRBV6-2/TRBV6-3
cdr3_aa: CASSYVSAKGYTF

d_call: NA
v_call: TRBV14
cdr3_aa: CASSQDLSLNEQFF

d_call: NA
v_call: TRBV28
cdr3_aa: CASRPGSRTDTQYF

d_call: NA
v_call: TRBV3-1
cdr3_aa: CASSQAGHRGQPQHF

d_call: TRBD1
v_call: TRBV3-1
cdr3_aa: CASSQNRVTGDERGYGYTF

d_call: TRBD2
v_call: TRBV12-5
cdr3_aa: CASGLATSGGINEQFF

d_call: TRBD2
v_call: TRBV4-1
cdr3_aa: CASSQDPLAGYEQYF

d_call: NA
v_call: TRBV12-3/TRBV12-4
cdr3_aa: CASSGDRGTEAFF

d_call: NA
v_call: TRBV14
cdr3_aa: CASSQGTGSFFGYTF

d_call: NA
v_call: TRBV6-1
cdr3_aa: CASSPPVAGGETQYF

d_call: NA
v_call: TRBV7-9
cdr3_aa: CASSLSTGSGYEQYF

d_call: NA
v_call: TRBV20-1
cdr3_aa: CSALEVGRGYGYTF

d_call: NA
v_call: TRBV20-1
cdr3_aa: CSASINEKLFF

d_call: NA
v_call: TRBV6-1
cdr3_aa: CASRAGAGRDTGELFF

d_call: NA
v_call: TRBV13
cdr3_aa: CASSFVADTQYF

d_call: TRBD2
v_call: TRBV24-1
cdr3_aa: CATSDSGRASSYEQYF

d_call: NA
v_call: TRBV6-2/TRBV6-3
cdr3_aa: CASSWAGGSYEQYF

d_call: NA
v_call: TRBV13
cdr3_aa: CASSAAGFGYTF

d_call: TRBD1
v_call: TRBV2
cdr3_aa: CASRKTGVSRYEQYF

d_call: NA
v_call: TRBV9
cdr3_aa: CASSVVETPYTGELFF

d_call: TRBD1
v_call: TRBV14
cdr3_aa: CASSLDAGGYTEAFF

d_call: NA
v_call: TRBV6-1
cdr3_aa: CASGRQVSYEQYF

d_call: NA
v_call: TRBV5-1
cdr3_aa: CASSLDVNYGYTF

d_call: NA
v_call: TRBV30
cdr3_aa: CAWNRVRSGAGELFF

d_call: NA
v_call: TRBV6-1
cdr3_aa: CATASGAANTGELFF

d_call: TRBD2
v_call: TRBV6-9
cdr3_aa: CASSYIRLAGGYNEQFF

d_call: NA
v_call: TRBV5-1
cdr3_aa: CASSLDRVNTGELFF

d_call: NA
v_call: TRBV19
cdr3_aa: CASSVTIQGNSNQPQHF